The 13 T cell receptor beta chains presented below share a single source sample, sequenced in a study of cytomegalovirus exposure and HLA in healthy donors. The PCR made use of 60 Vbeta and 13 Jbeta primers. Profiling relied on immunoSEQ multiplex PCR, and the TCRdb table lists in-frame clones only, not all of them. This table has approximately 150,000 clones, roughly 80% appearing once. Sequenced material: PBMCs. The receptors were sampled from a male donor in good health and CMV-seronegative.

The chain links TRBV2 to TRBJ1-1; D might be TRBD1 (5 bases). CDR1 and CDR2 from the germline V gene are SNHLY and FYNNEI. Trimming pared 3 bases from V and 1 base from J, leaving 9 bases between. The CDR3 contains 14 residues. DNA for the CDR3: TGTGCCAGCAGTGACAGGGCCGGGAACACTGAAGCTTTCTTT. Translation gives CASSDRAGNTEAFF.

The rearrangement links TRBV18 to TRBJ1-4, with 9 bases identical to TRBD1. This CDR3 has 14 amino acids. The ends lost 5 bases at V and 8 bases at J; junction bases unmatched: 6. Germline CDR1 KGHSH, CDR2 LQKENI. The CDR3 loop is CASSTGTGTEKLFF. In DNA, the CDR3 is TGTGCCAGCTCAACCGGGACAGGGACCGAAAAACTGTTTTTT.

This clone was recorded a few times. This chain links TRBV5-4 with TRBJ2-1, with a tentative D call TRBD1 (5 bases). Per germline, CDR1 SGHNT and CDR2 YYREEE (reference sequence). The CDR3 consists of 13 residues. With 3 bases removed from V and 12 bases from J, the gap between germline ends came to 16 bases. CDR3 loop: CASSYDSRVGQFF. The CDR3 nucleotides read TGTGCCAGCAGCTATGACAGCCGAGTGGGGCAGTTCTTC.

In its sample, this clone was seen once. This sequence joins TRBV27 and TRBJ1-6, with a weak D call TRBD1 (6 bases). The V end lost 0 bases, the J end lost 10 bases, and 13 bases lay between the germline ends. The germline V gene has CDR1 MNHEY and CDR2 SMNVEV (reference sequence). CDR3 size: 15 residues. The CDR3 sequence: CASSLSTGIGSPLHF. CDR3 in DNA: TGTGCCAGCAGTTTATCGACAGGTATAGGCTCACCCCTCCACTTT.

The rearrangement links TRBV18 to TRBJ1-4, with 7 bases that match TRBD1. Germline V gives CDR1 KGHSH, CDR2 LQKENI. J was trimmed by 0 bases and V by 3 bases; bases with no gene match: 1. The CDR3 consists of 15 residues. The CDR3: CASSPGTATNEKLFF. CDR3 DNA sequence: TGTGCCAGCTCACCTGGGACAGCAACTAATGAAAAACTGTTTTTT.

The chain carries TRBV19 and TRBJ2-1; TRBD2 matches 11 bases. The germline gives CDR1 LNHDA, CDR2 SQIVND (reference sequence). J lost 0 bases, V lost 3 bases, and 1 base had no gene match. The CDR3 contains 16 residues. Here the CDR3 DNA reads TGTGCCAGTAGTATGACTAGCGGGAACTCCTACAATGAGCAGTTCTTC. Protein: CASSMTSGNSYNEQFF.

V and J are TRBV27 and TRBJ2-7, with D perhaps matching TRBD2 (6 bases). CDR3 size: 14 residues. The V gene's germline CDR1 is MNHEY and CDR2 SMNVEV (reference sequence). Trimming left V 2 bases short and J 3 bases short, with 11 bases between. DNA for the CDR3: TGTGCCAGCAGTTTAAGGCGGGAATTCTACGAGCAGTACTTC. Amino acid sequence: CASSLRREFYEQYF.

The V gene is TRBV14, the J gene TRBJ2-5; 13 nucleotides agree with TRBD2. The CDR3 covers 15 residues. The germline V gene has CDR1 SGHDN and CDR2 FVKESK. V trimming: 4 bases; J trimming: 6 bases; junction bases outside the gene matches: 5. CDR3 DNA sequence: TGTGCCAGCAGCCCCCGGACTAGCGGGAGCCAGACCCAGTACTTC. Its translation is CASSPRTSGSQTQYF. Looking up the rest from reference TRBV14 and TRBJ2-5 gives the full variable domain: EAGVTQFPSHSVIEKGQTVTLRCDPISGHDNLYWYRRVMGKEIKFLLHFVKESKQDESGMPNNRFLAERTGGTYSTLKVQPAELEDSGVYFCASSPRTSGSQTQYFGPGTRLLVL.

V is TRBV6-1 and J is TRBJ1-5, with 9 bases that match TRBD1. The CDR3 spans 15 residues. Looked up from germline, CDR1 is MNHNS and CDR2 is SASEGT. V trimming: 6 bases; J trimming: 1 base; junction bases outside the gene matches: 4. The CDR3 region has the DNA TGTGCCAGCAGGGTAGGACAGGGGAGCAATCAGCCCCAGCATTTT. Its translation: CASRVGQGSNQPQHF.

The gene calls are TRBV30 and TRBJ2-5; 10 nucleotides line up with TRBD1. CDR3 size: 15 residues. V shed 4 bases, J shed 5 bases, and the junction held 10 bases outside the gene matches. Germline assignment: CDR1 GTSNPN and CDR2 SVGIG (reference sequence). The CDR3 coding sequence is TGTGCCTGGACCAGGGACAGGGGTCTTGGGGAGACCCAGTACTTC. Protein product: CAWTRDRGLGETQYF.

This chain uses TRBV5-1 with TRBJ2-1, with 16 bases lining up with TRBD2. This CDR3 has 18 amino acids. J gave up 7 bases and V 0 bases, and 7 bases lay outside the gene matches. The germline V gene encodes CDR1 SGHRS and CDR2 YFSETQ. The CDR3 coding sequence is TGCGCCAGCAGCTTGGTGGGACTAGCGGGGGGGCCTGGGAATGAGCAGTTCTTC. Encoded protein: CASSLVGLAGGPGNEQFF.

This clone was recorded only once. The chain joins TRBV5-4 to TRBJ2-5, with TRBD2 matching 14 bases. Germline CDR1 reads SGHNT; CDR2 reads YYREEE (reference sequence). With 4 bases clipped from V and 5 bases from J, the junction kept 4 bases outside the gene matches. This CDR3 is 15 amino acids long. For the CDR3, the DNA is TGTGCCAGCAGCCGGACTAGCGGGGGGAGGGAGACCCAGTACTTC. This encodes CASSRTSGGRETQYF.

The chain has TRBV6-5 and TRBJ2-5, with a weak D call TRBD1 (6 bases). V was shortened by 2 bases and J by 2 bases, with 9 bases between the two germline ends. Germline V gene lookup returns CDR1 MNHEY and CDR2 SVGAGI. CDR3 length: 14 amino acids. CDR3: CASSYATGQETQYF. The DNA for the CDR3 is TGTGCCAGCAGTTACGCGACAGGACAAGAGACCCAGTACTTC.